The clone carrying this T cell receptor (beta chain) was counted ten times or more. These data belong to a study of T cells in Graves' hyperthyroidism and ophthalmopathy. This CDR3 has 13 amino acids. The germline gives CDR1 SGHVS, CDR2 FQNEAQ. The V gene end was trimmed by 4 bases and the J gene end by 3 bases; junction bases not matched to a gene: 0. RNA transcripts were the template for amplifying TCR beta CDR3 regions. HTBI primers drove first-round RT-PCR of the TCR CDR3. TCRdb independently ran MiXCR on the multiplex PCR reads; one entry per CDR3 protein. The sample lists 93,000 or so distinct CDR3 sequences; about 50% were seen once.

The chain employs TRBV7-8 and TRBJ2-1; the match to TRBD1 covers 7 bases. This receptor was obtained from a man aged 40-50 years with Graves' hyperthyroidism. What was sequenced was blood. CDR3 bases: TGTGCCAGCAGCTGGGACAGCTACAATGAGCAGTTCTTC. Translated, it gives CASSWDSYNEQFF.